These 28 T cell receptor beta chains share one sample of origin, sequenced in a study of blood T cell repertoires in COVID-19. Measured with immunoSEQ multiplex PCR; TCRdb has only the in-frame clones, and not every one. The sample shows 300,000 or so clones, 90% to 95% of them seen only once. The material sequenced was peripheral blood. The receptors come from a woman in her 30s with COVID-19, enrolled during active disease.

The genes are TRBV5-1 and TRBJ2-3, with 11 bases identical to TRBD2. V trimming: 0 bases; J trimming: 2 bases; junction bases outside the gene matches: 8. Germline CDR1 SGHRS, CDR2 YFSETQ. This CDR3 is 18 amino acids long. CDR3 in amino acids: CASSLDRLAGSNTDTQYF. The CDR3 bases are TGCGCCAGCAGCTTGGATCGACTAGCGGGGTCAAACACAGATACGCAGTATTTT.

The chain joins TRBV19 to TRBJ2-6; D not resolved. V dropped 8 bases and J dropped 5 bases, with 13 bases sitting between them. The CDR3 has 14 residues. In germline, CDR1 is LNHDA, CDR2 SQIVND (reference sequence). DNA of the CDR3: TGTGCCAGTGGCAACATCGACAGGGCCAACGTCCTGACTTTC. Amino acid sequence: CASGNIDRANVLTF.

This chain connects TRBV19 to TRBJ2-5, with 9 bases lining up with TRBD1. CDR1 LNHDA and CDR2 SQIVND come from the germline V gene (reference sequence). The CDR3 is 16 residues long. Losses at the gene ends were 4 bases for V and 0 bases for J; bases not matched to a gene: 6. Here the CDR3 reads CASSRGQGGYQETQYF. DNA for the CDR3: TGTGCCAGTAGTAGGGGACAGGGCGGGTACCAAGAGACCCAGTACTTC.

This clone was observed a few times. Here the CDR3 reads CASSLAGGIYNEQFF. DNA of the CDR3: TGCGCCAGCAGCTTGGCGGGAGGAATCTACAATGAGCAGTTCTTC. The chain employs TRBV5-1 and TRBJ2-1; TRBD2 matches at 7 bases. The CDR3 is 15 amino acids. V lost 0 bases, J lost 3 bases, and 3 bases stayed unmatched. Germline V gene sequence: CDR1 SGHRS, CDR2 YFSETQ.

The chain links TRBV11-2 to TRBJ2-7, with 8 nucleotides matching TRBD2. Germline V lookup: CDR1 SGHAT, CDR2 FQNNGV. This CDR3 spans 15 amino acids. The J segment lost 5 bases and the V segment lost 1 base, leaving 7 bases of the junction unmatched. The CDR3 here is CASSLGGLVGDEQYF. CDR3 DNA sequence: TGTGCCAGCAGCTTAGGGGGACTAGTCGGCGACGAGCAGTACTTC.

J is TRBJ2-1 and V is TRBV9; 7 bases are shared with TRBD2. CDR3 length equals 15 residues. The germline V gene has CDR1 SGDLS and CDR2 YYNGEE. Trimming at V came to 2 bases and at J to 8 bases, leaving 10 bases not matched to a gene. For the CDR3, the DNA is TGTGCCAGCAGCGTTTATGGCGGGAGTAGGGATGAGCAGTTCTTC. It encodes CASSVYGGSRDEQFF. Full variable domain (outside the CDR3, taken from reference TRBV9 and TRBJ2-1): DSGVTQTPKHLITATGQRVTLRCSPRSGDLSVYWYQQSLDQGLQFLIQYYNGEERAKGNILERFSAQQFPDLHSELNLSSLELGDSALYFCASSVYGGSRDEQFFGPGTRLTVL.

This sequence joins TRBV21-1 and TRBJ1-5; TRBD1 is taken as the D call from the table, unchecked against the DNA. TRBV21-1 counts as a pseudogene. The CDR3 has 19 amino acids. The CDR3 DNA reads as TGTGCCAATCCGCCTAAGGGACAGGGGGCCCCGGTCTCAAATCAGCCCCAGCATTTT. As protein: CANPPKGQGAPVSNQPQHF.

This sequence joins TRBV12-3 or TRBV12-4 and TRBJ2-3; D uncertain. Trimming removed 5 bases from V and 0 bases from J, with 6 bases in between. The CDR3 has 13 residues. The CDR3 sequence: CASSLSSTDTQYF. The CDR3 region has the DNA TGTGCCAGCAGTCTCTCCAGCACAGATACGCAGTATTTT.

The chain employs TRBV19 and TRBJ2-3; 9 bases fit TRBD1. The CDR3 contains 15 residues. The trim removed 8 bases at V and 4 bases at J, leaving 10 bases unmatched. CDR1 is LNHDA, CDR2 SQIVND, per germline (reference sequence). The CDR3 coding sequence is TGTGCCAGTCACCCGACAGGGGGAATCCCAGATACGCAGTATTTT. As protein: CASHPTGGIPDTQYF.

Only one count was recorded for this clone. V usage is TRBV18 and J usage is TRBJ2-1, with D possibly TRBD2 on 5 matching bases. Germline CDR1 KGHSH, CDR2 LQKENI. The CDR3 length is 12 residues. V lost 3 bases, J lost 8 bases, and 8 bases lay in between. CDR3 in DNA: TGTGCCAGCTCACCCTCGGGGTATGAGCAGTTCTTC. Its protein product is CASSPSGYEQFF.

This chain joins TRBV4-1 and TRBJ2-5, with D possibly matching TRBD2 (6 bases). The germline V gene encodes CDR1 MGHRA and CDR2 YSYEKL. Between the trimmed V and J ends, which lost 3 bases and 10 bases, there was a span of 21 bases. The CDR3 contains 15 residues. The CDR3 bases are TGCGCCAGCAGCCAGATCGGGACTCCTGCAGAGGGCCAGTACTTC. Its protein is CASSQIGTPAEGQYF.

The V call is TRBV5-5, the J call TRBJ1-6, with a possible D match to TRBD1 (6 bases). Germline V gene lookup returns CDR1 SGHKS and CDR2 YYEKEE (reference sequence). The length of the CDR3 is 16 residues. The germline V and J ends were trimmed by 2 bases and 0 bases, with 9 bases remaining between them. The CDR3 DNA sequence: TGTGCCAGCAGCTTCGGGGGGCGCTCCTATAATTCACCCCTCCACTTT. This sequence encodes CASSFGGRSYNSPLHF.

The chain carries TRBV5-4 and TRBJ2-3, with 11 bases matching TRBD1. V shed 3 bases, J shed 4 bases, and the junction held 7 bases outside the gene matches. In germline, CDR1 is SGHNT, CDR2 YYREEE (reference sequence). The CDR3 loop spans 16 amino acids. CDR3 in amino acids: CASSYGQGAGSDTQYF. The CDR3 DNA sequence: TGTGCCAGCAGCTACGGACAGGGGGCAGGGTCAGATACGCAGTATTTT.

The chain links TRBV25-1 to TRBJ1-2; 7 bases are a match to TRBD1. Germline-derived CDR1 and CDR2 are MGHDK and SYGVNS. Trimming took 6 bases from V and 1 from J; bases not matched to a gene: 2. This CDR3 is built from 13 residues. The CDR3 region is CASSRQGNYGYTF. The CDR3 DNA is TGTGCCAGCAGCCGACAGGGTAACTATGGCTACACCTTC.

This chain links TRBV6-1 with TRBJ2-1; 7 positions agree with TRBD2. CDR3 length equals 13 residues. Germline CDR1 reads MNHNS; CDR2 reads SASEGT. V lost 2 bases, J lost 14 bases, and 9 bases stayed unmatched. Written as DNA, the CDR3 is TGTGCCAGCAGTGAATATGGGGCGGGAGTCAAGTTCTTC. Its protein is CASSEYGAGVKFF.

There are a few counts of this clone. This chain joins TRBV6-1 and TRBJ2-1; D perhaps matches TRBD1 (6 bases). The CDR3 is made up of 16 amino acids. V shed 2 bases and J shed 4 bases, with 15 bases lying between them. Germline V gene sequence: CDR1 MNHNS, CDR2 SASEGT. CDR3 sequence (DNA): TGTGCCAGCAGTGAAAGTCCAGGGACATCTTACAATGAGCAGTTCTTC. The encoded protein is CASSESPGTSYNEQFF.

The rearrangement joins TRBV29-1 to TRBJ1-1, with 7 bases lining up with TRBD1. Trimming at V came to 4 bases and at J to 7 bases, leaving 6 bases not matched to a gene. Germline assignment: CDR1 SQVTM and CDR2 ANQGSEA. There are 12 residues in the CDR3. The CDR3 region has the DNA TGCAGCGTTGCTGACAGGGAAATTGAAGCTTTCTTT. This codes for CSVADREIEAFF. Full variable domain (remainder filled in from reference TRBV29-1 and TRBJ1-1): SAVISQKPSRDICQRGTSLTIQCQVDSQVTMMFWYRQQPGQSLTLIATANQGSEATYESGFVIDKFPISRPNLTFSTLTVSNMSPEDSSIYLCSVADREIEAFFGQGTRLTVV.

The chain has TRBV9 and TRBJ1-2; 7 nucleotides agree with TRBD1. The CDR3 covers 15 residues. Germline loops: CDR1 SGDLS, CDR2 YYNGEE. With 1 base clipped from V and 8 bases from J, the junction kept 11 bases outside the gene matches. Here the CDR3 reads CASSVSGQDLGGYTF. CDR3 coding DNA: TGTGCCAGCAGCGTAAGTGGACAGGACCTGGGGGGCTACACCTTC. Filled out from reference TRBV9 and TRBJ1-2, the complete variable domain reads DSGVTQTPKHLITATGQRVTLRCSPRSGDLSVYWYQQSLDQGLQFLIQYYNGEERAKGNILERFSAQQFPDLHSELNLSSLELGDSALYFCASSVSGQDLGGYTFGSGTRLTVV.

This chain links TRBV27 with TRBJ2-1; D unresolved. Germline V lookup: CDR1 MNHEY, CDR2 SMNVEV (reference sequence). The CDR3 has 13 amino acids. Trimming took off 5 bases at V and 6 bases at J, with 11 bases between the two ends. The CDR3 DNA sequence: TGTGCCAGCAGTCAAAGTGGGCTCAATGAGCAGTTCTTC. It is translated as CASSQSGLNEQFF.

This chain uses TRBV5-1 with TRBJ1-4, with unresolved D. Looked up from germline, CDR1 is SGHRS and CDR2 is YFSETQ. V gave up 1 base and J gave up 7 bases, with 11 bases separating them. The CDR3 length is 14 residues. CDR3 residues: CASSLFSPGEKLFF. In DNA form, the CDR3 reads TGCGCCAGCAGCTTGTTTAGTCCCGGTGAAAAACTGTTTTTT. The full variable domain, completed using reference TRBV5-1 and TRBJ1-4, is KAGVTQTPRYLIKTRGQQVTLSCSPISGHRSVSWYQQTPGQGLQFLFEYFSETQRNKGNFPGRFSGRQFSNSRSEMNVSTLELGDSALYLCASSLFSPGEKLFFGSGTQLSVL.

The rearrangement joins TRBV2 to TRBJ1-5; no definite D call. The CDR3 contains 15 residues. Germline assignment: CDR1 SNHLY and CDR2 FYNNEI. Trimming left V 8 bases short and J 0 bases short, with 14 bases between. Written as DNA, the CDR3 is TGTGCCAGCGCATTGACTCGGGGTAGCAATCAGCCCCAGCATTTT. It translates to CASALTRGSNQPQHF.

This sequence joins TRBV5-1 and TRBJ1-3; unclear D gene. V was shortened by 3 bases and J by 2 bases, with 12 bases between the two germline ends. The CDR3 contains 15 residues. Germline V gene lookup returns CDR1 SGHRS and CDR2 YFSETQ. Written as DNA, the CDR3 is TGCGCCAGCAGCTCTACGGGTCTCACTGGAAACACCATATATTTT. It yields the protein CASSSTGLTGNTIYF.

The chain joins TRBV6-4 to TRBJ1-6; no clear D gene. Looked up from germline, CDR1 is MRHNA and CDR2 is SNTAGT. Trimming shortened V by 5 bases and J by 3 bases, and 23 bases separated the two germline ends. The CDR3 is made up of 19 amino acids. CDR3 region: CASSTLPEGRASYNSPLHF. The CDR3 nucleotides are TGTGCCAGCAGTACATTACCGGAAGGGAGGGCTAGCTATAATTCACCCCTCCACTTT.

The chain has TRBV9 and TRBJ1-1; TRBD1 is a possible D gene (5 bases). V lost 0 bases and J lost 2, with 14 bases in between. The CDR3 length is 16 residues. Germline CDR1 reads SGDLS; CDR2 reads YYNGEE. CDR3 in amino acids: CASSVEGSLDNTEAFF. Written as DNA, the CDR3 is TGTGCCAGCAGCGTAGAGGGGTCTTTAGATAACACTGAAGCTTTCTTT.

The gene calls are TRBV5-1 and TRBJ2-7; D possibly corresponds to TRBD1 (6 bases). The CDR3 contains 15 residues. From germline, CDR1 is SGHRS and CDR2 YFSETQ. V lost 10 bases and J lost 5, with 25 bases in between. CDR3 sequence (DNA): TGCGCCCTACCTGGGGCCAGGCAGGGGTTCCACGAGCAGTACTTC. This gives the protein CALPGARQGFHEQYF.

This rearrangement joins TRBV2 to TRBJ1-2; D is unresolved. Germline V gene data show CDR1 as SNHLY and CDR2 as FYNNEI. V was pared by 4 bases and J by 3 bases, with 12 bases between. This CDR3 region has 14 residues. As DNA, the CDR3 is TGTGCCAGCAGTGGTCTTCGGTCGGACTATGGCTACACCTTC. Residues: CASSGLRSDYGYTF.

This clone has just one count. The rearrangement links TRBV19 to TRBJ2-7, with 8 bases lining up with TRBD1. The CDR3 has 11 residues. V was pared by 10 bases and J by 2 bases, with 1 base of the junction left unmatched. The germline V gene encodes CDR1 LNHDA and CDR2 SQIVND (reference sequence). The CDR3 DNA reads as TGTGCCACACAGGGGGCCTACGAGCAGTACTTC. Its translation: CATQGAYEQYF.

The chain links TRBV28 to TRBJ2-5, with 7 bases fitting TRBD2. The CDR3 is 14 amino acids. V was pared by 7 bases and J by 5 bases, with 10 bases of the junction left unmatched. CDR1 MDHEN and CDR2 SYDVKM come from the germline V gene. CDR3 sequence: CASNLAESRETQYF. For the CDR3, the DNA is TGTGCCAGCAACCTAGCGGAGAGTAGGGAGACCCAGTACTTC. The complete variable domain, with remaining parts taken from reference TRBV28 and TRBJ2-5, reads DVKVTQSSRYLVKRTGEKVFLECVQDMDHENMFWYRQDPGLGLRLIYFSYDVKMKEKGDIPEGYSVSREKKERFSLILESASTNQTSMYLCASNLAESRETQYFGPGTRLLVL.